This passage covers 6 T cell receptor beta chains from one sample sequenced in a study of cytomegalovirus exposure and HLA in healthy donors. Amplification used 60 Vbeta primers and 13 Jbeta primers. Repertoires were generated with immunoSEQ multiplex PCR, while TCRdb's copy carries only in-frame clones and drops some. Of approximately 100,000 clones in the sample, around 82% were seen once. What was sequenced was PBMCs. Receptors were obtained from a young man in good health and CMV-seronegative.

The chain employs TRBV11-2 and TRBJ1-1; TRBD1 agrees at 7 bases. This CDR3 has 13 amino acids. The V gene end was trimmed by 5 bases and the J gene end by 10 bases; junction bases not matched to a gene: 10. Germline CDR1 SGHAT, CDR2 FQNNGV. CDR3 protein: CASSQGGPGRAFF. CDR3 DNA: TGTGCCAGCAGCCAAGGGGGCCCTGGACGAGCTTTCTTT.

This rearrangement joins TRBV7-8 to TRBJ2-7; D perhaps matches TRBD1 (6 bases). This CDR3 is built from 13 residues. V lost 8 bases, J lost 5 bases, and 16 bases lay in between. Germline lookup yields CDR1 SGHVS and CDR2 FQNEAQ. This CDR3 reads CASRLRGWDEQYF. As DNA, the CDR3 is TGTGCCAGCCGGCTCAGGGGTTGGGACGAGCAGTACTTC.

The rearrangement joins TRBV20-1 to TRBJ2-3; D not certain. V lost 3 bases to trimming and J lost 6 bases, with 4 bases between them. Germline V gene sequence: CDR1 DFQATT, CDR2 SNEGSKA (reference sequence). The CDR3 covers 10 residues. CDR3 amino acids: CSASGDTQYF. CDR3 bases: TGCAGTGCTAGCGGGGATACGCAGTATTTT.

The gene calls are TRBV18 and TRBJ1-4; D is uncertain. Trimming left V 3 bases short and J 0 bases short, with 8 bases between. The V gene's germline CDR1 is KGHSH and CDR2 LQKENI. This CDR3 contains 15 residues. The CDR3 region has the DNA TGTGCCAGCTCACCTGGGCAAGCAACTAATGAAAAACTGTTTTTT. Encoded protein: CASSPGQATNEKLFF.

This chain connects TRBV27 to TRBJ2-1, with 7 bases fitting TRBD1. The CDR3 is 15 residues long. The V gene's germline CDR1 is MNHEY and CDR2 SMNVEV (reference sequence). V was clipped by 10 bases and J by 3 bases; unmatched bases: 12. CDR3 nucleotides: TGTGCCATATCTAAAGGGCAGGGGGTCTACAATGAGCAGTTCTTC. Protein product: CAISKGQGVYNEQFF.

This clone has a single count. The chain uses TRBV11-2 and TRBJ2-7; no reliable D call. The V and J ends lost 4 bases and 0 bases respectively, with 13 bases between them. The germline V gene has CDR1 SGHAT and CDR2 FQNNGV. CDR3 length equals 15 residues. The CDR3 here is CASSYSVVGSYEQYF. The CDR3 coding sequence is TGTGCCAGCAGCTACTCCGTTGTCGGCTCCTACGAGCAGTACTTC.